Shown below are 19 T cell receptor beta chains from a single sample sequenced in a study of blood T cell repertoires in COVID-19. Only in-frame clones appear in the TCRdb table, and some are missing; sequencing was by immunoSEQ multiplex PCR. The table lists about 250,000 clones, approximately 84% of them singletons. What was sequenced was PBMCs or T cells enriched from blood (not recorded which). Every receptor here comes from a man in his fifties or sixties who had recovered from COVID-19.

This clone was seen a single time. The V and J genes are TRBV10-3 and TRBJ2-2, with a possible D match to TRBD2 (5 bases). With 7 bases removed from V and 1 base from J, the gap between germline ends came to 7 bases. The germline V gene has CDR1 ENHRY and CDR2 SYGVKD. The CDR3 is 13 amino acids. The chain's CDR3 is CAITGLNTGELFF. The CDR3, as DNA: TGTGCCATCACGGGGTTGAACACCGGGGAGCTGTTTTTT.

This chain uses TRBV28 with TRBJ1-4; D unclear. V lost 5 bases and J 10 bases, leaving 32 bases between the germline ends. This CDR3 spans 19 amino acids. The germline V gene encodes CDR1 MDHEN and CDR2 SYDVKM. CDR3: CASSPPSTGHRGGPGKLFF. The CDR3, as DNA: TGTGCCAGCAGTCCCCCCTCCACCGGGCATCGTGGAGGGCCTGGAAAACTGTTTTTT.

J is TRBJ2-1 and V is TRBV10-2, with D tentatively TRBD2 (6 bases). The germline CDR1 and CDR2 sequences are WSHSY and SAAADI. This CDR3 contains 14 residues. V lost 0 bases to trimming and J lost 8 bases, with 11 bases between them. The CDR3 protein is CASSESGGRDEQFF. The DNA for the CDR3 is TGCGCCAGCAGTGAGTCGGGGGGAAGGGATGAGCAGTTCTTC.

In nucleotides, the CDR3 is TGTGCCAGCAGCACCGGGGGGAAGCTTTTCTTT. This encodes CASSTGGKLFF. This chain connects TRBV7-3 to TRBJ1-1; tentatively, D is TRBD1 (5 bases). V lost 5 bases, J lost 13 bases, and 14 bases lay in between. The CDR3 covers 11 residues. Germline V gene lookup returns CDR1 SGHTA and CDR2 FQGTGA.

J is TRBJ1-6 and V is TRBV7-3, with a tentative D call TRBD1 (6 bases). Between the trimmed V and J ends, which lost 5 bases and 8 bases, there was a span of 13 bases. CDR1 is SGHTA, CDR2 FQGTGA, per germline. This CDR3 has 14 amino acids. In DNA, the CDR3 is TGTGCCAGCAGCCATGGGGGCTTGGATTCACCCCTCCACTTT. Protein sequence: CASSHGGLDSPLHF.

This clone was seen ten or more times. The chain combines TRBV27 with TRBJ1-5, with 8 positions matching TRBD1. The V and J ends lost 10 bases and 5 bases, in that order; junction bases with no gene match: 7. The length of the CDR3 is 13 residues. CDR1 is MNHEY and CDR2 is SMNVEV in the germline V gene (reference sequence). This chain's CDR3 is CAISDRVDQPQHF. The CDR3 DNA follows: TGTGCCATCTCGGACAGGGTTGATCAGCCCCAGCATTTT.

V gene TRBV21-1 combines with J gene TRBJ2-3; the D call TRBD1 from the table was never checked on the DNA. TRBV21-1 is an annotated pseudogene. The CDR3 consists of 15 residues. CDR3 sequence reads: CASSKEDRGADTQYF. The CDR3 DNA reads TGTGCCAGCAGCAAAGAGGACAGGGGTGCAGATACGCAGTATTTT.

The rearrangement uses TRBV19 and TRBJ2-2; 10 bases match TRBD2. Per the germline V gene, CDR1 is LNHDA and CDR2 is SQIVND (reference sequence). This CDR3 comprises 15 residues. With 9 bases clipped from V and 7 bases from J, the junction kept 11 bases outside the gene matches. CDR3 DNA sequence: TGTGCCAGCTGGGACCTAGCGGGAGACGTCGGGGAGCTGTTTTTT. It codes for CASWDLAGDVGELFF.

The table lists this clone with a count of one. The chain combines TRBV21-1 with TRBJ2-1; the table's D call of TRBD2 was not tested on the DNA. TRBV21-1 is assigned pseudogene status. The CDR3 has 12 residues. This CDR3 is CASSKQRPKQFF. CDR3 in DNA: TGTGCCAGCAGCAAACAGAGGCCCAAGCAGTTCTTC.

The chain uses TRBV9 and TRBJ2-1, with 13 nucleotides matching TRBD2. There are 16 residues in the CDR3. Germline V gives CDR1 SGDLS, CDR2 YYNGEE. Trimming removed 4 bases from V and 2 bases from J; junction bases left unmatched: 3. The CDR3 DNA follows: TGTGCCAGCAGCCCGGGGACTAGCGGGGCCTACAATGAGCAGTTCTTC. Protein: CASSPGTSGAYNEQFF.

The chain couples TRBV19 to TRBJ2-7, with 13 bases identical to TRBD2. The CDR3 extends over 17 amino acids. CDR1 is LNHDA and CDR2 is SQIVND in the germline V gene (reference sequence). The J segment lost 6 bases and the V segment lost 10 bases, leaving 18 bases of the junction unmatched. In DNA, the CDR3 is TGTGCCACCAGAGGGGCCTTATGGACTAGCGGGAGTTTCGAGCAGTACTTC. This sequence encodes CATRGALWTSGSFEQYF. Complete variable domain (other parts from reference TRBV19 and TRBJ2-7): DGGITQSPKYLFRKEGQNVTLSCEQNLNHDAMYWYRQDPGQGLRLIYYSQIVNDFQKGDIAEGYSVSREKKESFPLTVTSAQKNPTAFYLCATRGALWTSGSFEQYFGPGTRLTVT.

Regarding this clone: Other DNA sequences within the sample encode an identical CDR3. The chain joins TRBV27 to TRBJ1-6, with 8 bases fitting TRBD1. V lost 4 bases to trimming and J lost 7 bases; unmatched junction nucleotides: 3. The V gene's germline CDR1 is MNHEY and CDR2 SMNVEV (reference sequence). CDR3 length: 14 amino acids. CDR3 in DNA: TGTGCCAGCAGTTCCGGGACAGGCAATTCACCCCTCCACTTT. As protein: CASSSGTGNSPLHF.

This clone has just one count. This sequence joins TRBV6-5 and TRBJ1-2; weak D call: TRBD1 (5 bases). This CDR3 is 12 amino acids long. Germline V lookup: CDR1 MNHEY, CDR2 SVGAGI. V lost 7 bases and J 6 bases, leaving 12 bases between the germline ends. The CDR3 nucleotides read TGTGCCAGCATGGGGGGTGCCCATGGCTACACCTTC. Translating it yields CASMGGAHGYTF.

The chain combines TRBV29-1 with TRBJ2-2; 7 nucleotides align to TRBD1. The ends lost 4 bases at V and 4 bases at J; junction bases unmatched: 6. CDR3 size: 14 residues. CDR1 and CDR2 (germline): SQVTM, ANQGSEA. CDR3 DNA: TGCAGCGTTGCTGGGACAGTAAGCACCGGGGAGCTGTTTTTT. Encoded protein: CSVAGTVSTGELFF.

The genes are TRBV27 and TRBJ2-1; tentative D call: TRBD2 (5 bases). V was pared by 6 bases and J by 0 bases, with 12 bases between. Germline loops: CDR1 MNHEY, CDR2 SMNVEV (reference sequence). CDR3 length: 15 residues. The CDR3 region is CASRDGLYSYNEQFF. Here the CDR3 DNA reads TGTGCCAGCAGGGACGGACTCTACTCCTACAATGAGCAGTTCTTC.

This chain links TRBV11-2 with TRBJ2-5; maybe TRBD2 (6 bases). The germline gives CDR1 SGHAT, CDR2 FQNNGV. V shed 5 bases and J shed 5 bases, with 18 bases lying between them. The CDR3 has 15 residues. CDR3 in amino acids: CASSPRDFVAETQYF. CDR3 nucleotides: TGTGCCAGCAGCCCGAGGGACTTCGTCGCGGAGACCCAGTACTTC.

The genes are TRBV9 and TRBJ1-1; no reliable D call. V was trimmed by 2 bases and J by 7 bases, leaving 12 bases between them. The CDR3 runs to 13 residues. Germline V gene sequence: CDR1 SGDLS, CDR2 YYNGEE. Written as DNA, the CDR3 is TGTGCCAGCAGCGTCGCCGGGGTAGGTGAAGCTTTCTTT. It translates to CASSVAGVGEAFF.

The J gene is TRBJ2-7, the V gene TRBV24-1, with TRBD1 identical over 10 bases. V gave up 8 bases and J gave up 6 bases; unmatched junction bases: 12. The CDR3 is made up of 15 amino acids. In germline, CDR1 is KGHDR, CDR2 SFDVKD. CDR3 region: CATTPLWDRGLEQYF. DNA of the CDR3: TGTGCCACCACCCCCCTTTGGGACAGGGGTCTCGAGCAGTACTTC.

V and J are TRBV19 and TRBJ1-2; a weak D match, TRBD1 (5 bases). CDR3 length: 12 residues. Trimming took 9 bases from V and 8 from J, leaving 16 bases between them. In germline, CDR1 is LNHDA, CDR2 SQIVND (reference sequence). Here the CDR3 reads CASSPGRGGYTF. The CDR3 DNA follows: TGTGCCAGCTCCCCAGGGAGGGGAGGCTACACCTTC.